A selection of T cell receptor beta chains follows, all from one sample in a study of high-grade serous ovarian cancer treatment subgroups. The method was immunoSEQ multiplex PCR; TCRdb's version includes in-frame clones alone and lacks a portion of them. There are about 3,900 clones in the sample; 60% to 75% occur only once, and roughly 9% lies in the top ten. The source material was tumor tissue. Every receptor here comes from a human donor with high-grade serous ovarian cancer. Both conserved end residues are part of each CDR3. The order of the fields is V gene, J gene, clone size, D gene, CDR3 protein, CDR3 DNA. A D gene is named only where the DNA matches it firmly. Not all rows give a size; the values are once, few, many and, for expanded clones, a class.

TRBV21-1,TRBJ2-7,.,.,CASSTRQGENSYEQYF,TGTGCCAGCAGCACCAGACAGGGGGAGAACTCCTACGAGCAGTACTTC
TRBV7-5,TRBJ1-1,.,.,CARWCWRSGDTEAFF,TGTGCCAGATGGTGCTGGAGGTCAGGGGACACTGAAGCTTTCTTT
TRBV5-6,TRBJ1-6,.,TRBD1,CASSPGDRGLYNSPLHF,TGTGCCAGCAGCCCCGGCGACAGGGGGCTCTATAATTCACCCCTCCACTTT
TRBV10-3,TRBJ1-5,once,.,CAISVTANQPQHF,TGTGCCATCAGTGTGACAGCAAATCAGCCCCAGCATTTT
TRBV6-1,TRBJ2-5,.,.,CASSASRNQIPADQYF,TGTGCCAGCAGTGCATCAAGGAATCAAATACCGGCGGACCAGTACTTC
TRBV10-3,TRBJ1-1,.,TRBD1,CAISTPGQGSTEAFF,TGTGCCATCAGTACCCCGGGACAGGGTTCCACTGAAGCTTTCTTT
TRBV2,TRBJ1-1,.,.,CASTKWERTEAFF,TGTGCCAGCACGAAATGGGAGAGGACTGAAGCTTTCTTT
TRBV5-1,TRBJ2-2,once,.,CASSFSGTGELFF,TGCGCCAGCAGCTTTAGCGGCACCGGGGAGCTGTTTTTT
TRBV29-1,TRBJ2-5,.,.,CSVGREGGTQYF,TGCAGCGTTGGTAGGGAGGGGGGGACCCAGTACTTC
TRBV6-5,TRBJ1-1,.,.,CASSYEGGVAEAFF,TGTGCCAGCAGTTACGAAGGAGGGGTAGCTGAAGCTTTCTTT
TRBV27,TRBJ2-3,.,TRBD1,CASSLPGQGEDTQYF,TGTGCCAGCAGTTTACCTGGACAGGGGGAAGATACGCAGTATTTT
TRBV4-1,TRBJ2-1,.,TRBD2,CASSQDRAAGGLRPYNEQFF,TGCGCCAGCAGCCAAGACCGGGCAGCGGGGGGCCTTAGGCCCTACAATGAGCAGTTCTTC
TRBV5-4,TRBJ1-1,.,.,CASSSWGETSEAFF,TGTGCCAGCAGCTCTTGGGGCGAGACATCTGAAGCTTTCTTT
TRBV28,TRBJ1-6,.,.,CASSPIYLSYNSPLHF,TGTGCCAGCAGCCCCATATACCTCTCCTATAATTCACCCCTCCACTTT
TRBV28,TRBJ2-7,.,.,CASSLYREGYEQYF,TGTGCCAGCAGTTTATACAGGGAGGGGTACGAGCAGTACTTC
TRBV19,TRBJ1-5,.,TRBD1,CASSITGAVNQPQHF,TGTGCCAGTAGCATCACAGGGGCCGTCAATCAGCCCCAGCATTTT
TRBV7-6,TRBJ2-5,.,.,CASSLLRPEGKETQYF,TGTGCCAGCAGCTTATTAAGGCCCGAAGGGAAAGAGACCCAGTACTTC
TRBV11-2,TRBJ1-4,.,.,CASSFAGGATNEKLFF,TGTGCCAGCAGCTTTGCCGGTGGAGCAACTAATGAAAAACTGTTTTTT
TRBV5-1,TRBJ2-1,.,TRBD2,CANRTSGDVRYPNDYNEQFF,TGCGCCAATAGGACTAGCGGGGATGTACGGTACCCAAACGACTACAATGAGCAGTTCTTC
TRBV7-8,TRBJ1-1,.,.,CASSLAPRNTEAFF,TGTGCCAGCAGCTTAGCCCCCCGGAACACTGAAGCTTTCTTT
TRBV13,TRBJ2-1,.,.,CASSTIPSSYNEQFF,TGTGCCAGCAGCACCATACCGAGCTCCTACAATGAGCAGTTCTTC
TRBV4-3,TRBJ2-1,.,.,CASSQELARVKFF,TGCGCCAGCAGCCAAGAGCTAGCCAGGGTTAAGTTCTTC
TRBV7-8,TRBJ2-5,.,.,CASSFGRGTQYF,TGTGCCAGCAGCTTCGGCAGGGGGACCCAGTACTTC
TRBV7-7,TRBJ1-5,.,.,CASTPRQGSNQPQHF,TGTGCTAGCACCCCGAGGCAGGGAAGCAATCAGCCCCAGCATTTT
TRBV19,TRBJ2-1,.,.,CASSSGAYNEQFF,TGTGCCAGTAGCTCCGGGGCCTACAATGAGCAGTTCTTC
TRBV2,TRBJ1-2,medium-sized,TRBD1,CASTPGQGARGYTF,TGTGCCAGCACCCCGGGACAGGGGGCACGTGGCTACACCTTC
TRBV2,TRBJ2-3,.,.,CASRSGGSTDTQYF,TGTGCCAGCCGGAGTGGGGGGAGCACAGATACGCAGTATTTT
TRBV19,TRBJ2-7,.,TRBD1,CASSIRNRGGVEQYF,TGTGCCAGTAGTATCCGCAACAGGGGTGGGGTCGAGCAGTACTTC
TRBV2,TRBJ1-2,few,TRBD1,CASSEQGQGLYGYTF,TGTGCCAGCAGTGAACAGGGACAGGGGCTCTATGGCTACACCTTC
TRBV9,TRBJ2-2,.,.,CASSVGEPGELFF,TGTGCCAGCAGCGTAGGGGAACCCGGGGAGCTGTTTTTT
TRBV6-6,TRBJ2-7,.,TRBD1,CASSIQGESYEQYF,TGTGCCAGCAGCATACAGGGGGAATCCTACGAGCAGTACTTC
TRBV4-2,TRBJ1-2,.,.,CASSLGTYGYTF,TGTGCCAGCAGCCTCGGCACCTATGGCTACACCTTC
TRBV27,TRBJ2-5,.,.,CASSSRGGGETQYF,TGTGCCAGCAGTTCCAGAGGGGGGGGAGAGACCCAGTACTTC
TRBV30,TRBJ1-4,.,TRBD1,CAGTGGPTNEKLFF,TGTGCCGGGACAGGGGGCCCAACTAATGAAAAACTGTTTTTT
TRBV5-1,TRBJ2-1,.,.,CASSLGWGGHYNEQFF,TGCGCCAGCAGCTTGGGGTGGGGGGGGCATTACAATGAGCAGTTCTTC
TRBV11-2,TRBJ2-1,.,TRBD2,CASSPSGGASYNEQFF,TGTGCCAGCAGTCCCAGCGGGGGGGCCAGTTACAATGAGCAGTTCTTC
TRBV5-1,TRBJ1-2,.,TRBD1,CASSDGIQGNYGYTF,TGCGCCAGCAGCGATGGAATACAGGGGAACTATGGCTACACCTTC
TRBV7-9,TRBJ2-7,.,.,CASSQGRGPQYEQYF,TGCGCCAGCAGCCAAGGACGGGGTCCCCAATACGAGCAGTACTTC
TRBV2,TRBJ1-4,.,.,CASSDGRATNEKLFF,TGTGCCAGCAGTGATGGTAGAGCAACTAATGAAAAACTGTTTTTT
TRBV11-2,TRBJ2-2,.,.,CASSFTRQNTGELFF,TGTGCCAGCAGCTTCACCCGACAGAACACCGGGGAGCTGTTTTTT
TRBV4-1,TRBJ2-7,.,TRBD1,CASDRVTNEQYF,TGCGCCAGCGACAGGGTAACGAACGAGCAGTACTTC
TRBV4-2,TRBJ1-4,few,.,CASSQPLVGVDEKLFF,TGTGCCAGCAGCCAACCCCTTGTAGGGGTTGATGAAAAACTGTTTTTT
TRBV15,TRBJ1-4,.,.,CATSRDVGNEKLFF,TGTGCCACCAGCAGAGATGTCGGGAATGAAAAACTGTTTTTT
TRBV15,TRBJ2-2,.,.,CATQYDRAPVGTGELFF,TGTGCCACTCAATACGACCGGGCCCCGGTTGGTACCGGGGAGCTGTTTTTT
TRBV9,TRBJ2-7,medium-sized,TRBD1,CASSADRVGDEQYF,TGTGCCAGCAGCGCTGACAGGGTGGGAGACGAGCAGTACTTC
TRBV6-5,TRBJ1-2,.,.,CASISAYGYTF,TGTGCCAGCATTAGTGCCTATGGCTACACCTTC
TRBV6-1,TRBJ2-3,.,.,CASNYGGGGDTQYF,TGTGCCAGCAATTACGGGGGCGGGGGAGATACGCAGTATTTT
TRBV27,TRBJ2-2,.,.,CASGSPTGELFF,TGTGCCAGCGGCTCCCCCACCGGGGAGCTGTTTTTT
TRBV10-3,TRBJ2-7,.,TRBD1,CAISSLGQGHEQYF,TGTGCCATCAGTTCCCTAGGACAGGGACACGAGCAGTACTTC
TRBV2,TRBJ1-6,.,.,CASKGGVDSSPLHF,TGTGCCAGCAAGGGAGGGGTAGATAGTTCACCCCTCCACTTT
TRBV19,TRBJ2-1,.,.,CASSRGMGGNEQFF,TGTGCCAGTAGTAGGGGGATGGGTGGCAATGAGCAGTTCTTC
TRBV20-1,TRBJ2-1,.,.,CSAFTSGTPIF,TGCAGTGCCTTTACGTCAGGGACTCCCATCTTC
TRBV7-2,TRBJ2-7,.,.,CASSSRTNHYEQYF,TGTGCCAGCAGCTCCCGGACTAACCACTACGAGCAGTACTTC
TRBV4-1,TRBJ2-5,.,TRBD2,CASSQDLRLAGPRGTQYF,TGCGCCAGCAGCCAAGATTTACGGCTAGCGGGGCCCCGCGGGACCCAGTACTTC
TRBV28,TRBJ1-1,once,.,CASSLVAARVMNTEAFF,TGTGCCAGCAGTTTGGTCGCGGCCAGGGTAATGAACACTGAAGCTTTCTTT